The rows below give T cell receptor beta chains drawn from one sample of a study of T cells in Graves' hyperthyroidism and ophthalmopathy. TCRdb ran MiXCR on the multiplex PCR reads and lists one entry per CDR3 protein. The sample lists approximately 720,000 distinct CDR3 sequences, around 19% occurring once. The sample was blood. These receptors all come from a woman in her forties or fifties with Graves' hyperthyroidism that later progressed to Graves' ophthalmopathy. Each CDR3 is given with its conserved first and last residue. D genes are given only for firm matches. A clone size is listed for some rows: how often the clone was seen (once, few, many), or a class if it is expanded.

CDR3aa | CDR3nt | d_gene | abundance | j_gene | v_gene
CASSFEDGGRNQPQHF | TGTGCCAGCAGTTTCGAGGACGGGGGGCGCAATCAGCCCCAGCATTTT | - | - | TRBJ1-5 | TRBV12-3/TRBV12-4
CAWSGTSRNTIYF | TGTGCCTGGAGCGGGACATCCCGAAACACCATATATTTT | - | many | TRBJ1-3 | TRBV30
CASSRDSPRFGNIQYF | TGTGCCAGCAGTCGGGACAGTCCACGTTTCGGAAACATTCAGTACTTC | TRBD1 | - | TRBJ2-4 | TRBV6-1
CASSPSGAGRGEKLFF | TGTGCCAGCTCACCATCAGGCGCAGGGAGGGGTGAAAAACTGTTTTTT | - | many | TRBJ1-4 | TRBV18
CASSQEGWTETQYF | TGTGCCAGCAGCCAAGAGGGATGGACAGAGACCCAGTACTTC | - | many | TRBJ2-5 | TRBV3-1
CASSLVSGRANEQFF | TGTGCCAGCAGCTTAGTTTCCGGCAGGGCGAATGAGCAGTTCTTC | - | many | TRBJ2-1 | TRBV7-6
CAITGSENEKLFF | TGTGCCATCACCGGATCAGAAAATGAAAAACTGTTTTTT | - | - | TRBJ1-4 | TRBV10-3
CASSEGQGTLNQPQHF | TGTGCCAGCAGTGAAGGACAGGGGACACTCAATCAGCCCCAGCATTTT | TRBD1 | many | TRBJ1-5 | TRBV2
CASSLRGVLGTEAFF | TGTGCCAGCAGTTTAAGGGGGGTCCTGGGCACTGAAGCTTTCTTT | - | - | TRBJ1-1 | TRBV27
CAITGSVDQPQHF | TGTGCCATCACAGGGAGTGTAGATCAGCCCCAGCATTTT | - | - | TRBJ1-5 | TRBV10-3
CASGLPFDIENEQFF | TGTGCTAGTGGTTTGCCCTTCGACATTGAAAATGAGCAGTTCTTC | - | - | TRBJ2-1 | TRBV12-5
CASSLYQQNTGELFF | TGTGCCAGCAGCTTGTATCAGCAGAACACCGGGGAGCTGTTTTTT | - | few | TRBJ2-2 | TRBV5-4
CASRLAGDTGELFF | TGCGCCAGTCGACTAGCGGGAGATACCGGGGAGCTGTTTTTT | TRBD2 | many | TRBJ2-2 | TRBV5-1
CASSTQAGNGYTF | TGTGCCAGCAGCACCCAAGCAGGGAACGGCTACACCTTC | - | - | TRBJ1-2 | TRBV7-3
CSTRLAGTMYEQYF | TGCAGTACCAGACTGGCAGGCACCATGTACGAGCAGTACTTC | - | - | TRBJ2-7 | TRBV20-1
CASSLYGRAYNSPLHF | TGTGCCAGCAGCTTATACGGCAGGGCCTATAATTCACCCCTCCACTTT | - | - | TRBJ1-6 | TRBV7-6
CASTPGLAGYEQYF | TGTGCCAGCACCCCCGGACTAGCGGGCTACGAGCAGTACTTC | TRBD2 | many | TRBJ2-7 | TRBV12-3/TRBV12-4
CASSLEQDTDTQYF | TGCGCCAGCAGCTTGGAACAAGACACAGATACGCAGTATTTT | - | many | TRBJ2-3 | TRBV5-1
CATSPFGASTDTQYF | TGTGCCACCTCCCCCTTCGGGGCCAGCACAGATACGCAGTATTTT | - | - | TRBJ2-3 | TRBV9
CSAKIGLAGIDEQFF | TGCAGTGCCAAGATAGGACTAGCGGGGATAGATGAGCAGTTCTTC | TRBD2 | many | TRBJ2-1 | TRBV20-1
CASSQDGKADRRQETQYF | TGTGCCAGCAGCCAAGATGGCAAGGCGGACAGGAGGCAAGAGACCCAGTACTTC | TRBD1 | many | TRBJ2-5 | TRBV3-1
CAWSVLPLGVQPQHF | TGTGCCTGGAGTGTACTTCCATTGGGTGTCCAGCCCCAGCATTTT | - | many | TRBJ1-5 | TRBV30
CASRKTGSGANVLTF | TGTGCCAGCAGAAAGACAGGGTCCGGGGCCAACGTCCTGACTTTC | TRBD1 | many | TRBJ2-6 | TRBV12-3/TRBV12-4
CAWTSGVYEKLFF | TGTGCCTGGACCTCCGGGGTATATGAAAAACTGTTTTTT | - | few | TRBJ1-4 | TRBV30
CAWSAGYTEAFF | TGTGCCTGGAGTGCAGGGTACACTGAAGCTTTCTTT | - | many | TRBJ1-1 | TRBV30
CASSPYGRSGEKLFF | TGTGCCAGCAGCCCCTACGGTCGGAGCGGTGAAAAACTGTTTTTT | - | - | TRBJ1-4 | TRBV2
CAIRGQRNTEAFF | TGTGCCATCAGGGGGCAGAGAAACACTGAAGCTTTCTTT | - | few | TRBJ1-1 | TRBV10-3
CASSEVINEQFF | TGTGCCAGCAGTGAGGTTATTAATGAGCAGTTCTTC | - | - | TRBJ2-1 | TRBV6-1
CASSLRIGLAGGHEQFF | TGTGCCAGCAGCCTCCGAATCGGACTAGCGGGGGGGCATGAGCAGTTCTTC | TRBD2 | - | TRBJ2-1 | TRBV11-2
CASCPSGGAREQFF | TGCGCCAGCTGCCCTAGCGGGGGGGCGCGAGAGCAGTTCTTC | TRBD2 | many | TRBJ2-1 | TRBV5-1
CASSLIYPALTGNTIYF | TGTGCCAGCAGCTTGATTTACCCAGCGCTGACTGGAAACACCATATATTTT | - | - | TRBJ1-3 | TRBV5-5
CSARSRGEAFF | TGCAGTGCTAGAAGTAGGGGTGAAGCTTTCTTT | - | many | TRBJ1-1 | TRBV20-1
CASSLRRAPERPQHF | TGTGCCAGTAGCCTACGCCGGGCGCCCGAGCGGCCCCAGCATTTT | - | - | TRBJ1-5 | TRBV19
CASSSGTGAWTGELFF | TGCGCCAGCAGCTCCGGGACAGGGGCCTGGACCGGGGAGCTGTTTTTT | TRBD1 | many | TRBJ2-2 | TRBV5-1
CASSLVGTLNYGYTF | TGTGCCAGCAGCTTAGTGGGCACCCTCAACTATGGCTACACCTTC | - | - | TRBJ1-2 | TRBV7-8
CASRLQGSQPQHF | TGTGCCAGCAGACTACAGGGATCTCAGCCCCAGCATTTT | - | few | TRBJ1-5 | TRBV2
CSVQIIRPGTGYGYTF | TGCAGCGTACAAATCATAAGACCCGGGACGGGCTATGGCTACACCTTC | - | once | TRBJ1-2 | TRBV29-1
CSAAEQYF | TGCAGTGCAGCCGAGCAGTACTTC | - | - | TRBJ2-7 | TRBV20-1
CAWTLTGSGNTIYF | TGTGCCTGGACCCTGACAGGGTCGGGAAACACCATATATTTT | TRBD1 | - | TRBJ1-3 | TRBV30